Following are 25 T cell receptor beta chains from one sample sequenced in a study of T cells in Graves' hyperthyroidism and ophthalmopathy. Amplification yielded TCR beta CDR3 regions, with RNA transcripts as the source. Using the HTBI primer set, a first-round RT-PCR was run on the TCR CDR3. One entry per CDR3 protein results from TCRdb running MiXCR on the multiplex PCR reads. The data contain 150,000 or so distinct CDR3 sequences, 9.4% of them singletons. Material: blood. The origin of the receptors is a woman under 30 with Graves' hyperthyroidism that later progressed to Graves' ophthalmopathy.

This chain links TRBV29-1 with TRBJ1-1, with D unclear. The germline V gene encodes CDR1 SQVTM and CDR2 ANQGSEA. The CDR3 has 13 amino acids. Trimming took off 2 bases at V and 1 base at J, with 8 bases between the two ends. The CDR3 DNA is TGCAGCGTTGAAAAACAGCCGAACACTGAAGCTTTCTTT. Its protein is CSVEKQPNTEAFF.

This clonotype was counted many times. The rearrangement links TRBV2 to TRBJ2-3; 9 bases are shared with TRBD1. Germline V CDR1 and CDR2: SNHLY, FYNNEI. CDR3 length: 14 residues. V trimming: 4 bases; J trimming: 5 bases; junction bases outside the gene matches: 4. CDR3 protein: CASSVGTGLDTQYF. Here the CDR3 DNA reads TGTGCCAGCAGTGTCGGGACAGGGTTAGATACGCAGTATTTT.

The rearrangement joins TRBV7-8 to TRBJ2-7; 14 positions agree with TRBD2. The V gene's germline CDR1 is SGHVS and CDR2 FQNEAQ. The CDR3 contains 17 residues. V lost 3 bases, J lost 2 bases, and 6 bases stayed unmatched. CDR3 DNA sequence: TGTGCCAGCAGCTTGGAGTTGGGACTAGCGGGGGCCTACGAGCAGTACTTC. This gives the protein CASSLELGLAGAYEQYF.

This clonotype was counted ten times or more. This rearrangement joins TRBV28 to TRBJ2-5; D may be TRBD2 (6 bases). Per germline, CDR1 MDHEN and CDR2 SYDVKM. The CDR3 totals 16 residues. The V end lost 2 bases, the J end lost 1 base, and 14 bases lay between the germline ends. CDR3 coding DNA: TGTGCCAGCAGTTTAGGCGGGGTCTTCCTCCAAGAGACCCAGTACTTC. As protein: CASSLGGVFLQETQYF.

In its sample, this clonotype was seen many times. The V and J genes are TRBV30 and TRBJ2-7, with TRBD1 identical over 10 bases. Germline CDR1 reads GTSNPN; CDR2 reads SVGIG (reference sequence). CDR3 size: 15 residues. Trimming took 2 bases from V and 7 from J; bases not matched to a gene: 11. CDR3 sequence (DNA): TGTGCCTGGAGTACATCCGGGACAGGGGAGAGGGAGCAGTACTTC. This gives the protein CAWSTSGTGEREQYF.

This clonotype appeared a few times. CDR3 sequence (DNA): TGTGCCAGCAGCCCTGGGTCCAGGACTGAAGCTTTCTTT. As protein: CASSPGSRTEAFF. The V and J genes are TRBV7-9 and TRBJ1-1, with D unclear. The V end lost 5 bases, the J end lost 5 bases, and 12 bases lay between the germline ends. CDR3 size: 13 residues. CDR1 and CDR2 from the germline V gene are SEHNR and FQNEAQ (reference sequence).

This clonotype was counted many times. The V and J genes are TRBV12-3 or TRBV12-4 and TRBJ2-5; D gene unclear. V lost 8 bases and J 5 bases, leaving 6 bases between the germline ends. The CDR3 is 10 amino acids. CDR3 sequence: CASGVETQYF. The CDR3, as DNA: TGTGCCAGCGGGGTCGAGACCCAGTACTTC.

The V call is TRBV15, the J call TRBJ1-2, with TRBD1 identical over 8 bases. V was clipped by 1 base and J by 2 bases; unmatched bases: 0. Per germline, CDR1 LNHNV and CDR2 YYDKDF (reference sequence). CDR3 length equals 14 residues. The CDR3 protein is CATSRGQGNYGYTF. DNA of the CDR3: TGTGCCACCAGCAGAGGACAGGGGAACTATGGCTACACCTTC.

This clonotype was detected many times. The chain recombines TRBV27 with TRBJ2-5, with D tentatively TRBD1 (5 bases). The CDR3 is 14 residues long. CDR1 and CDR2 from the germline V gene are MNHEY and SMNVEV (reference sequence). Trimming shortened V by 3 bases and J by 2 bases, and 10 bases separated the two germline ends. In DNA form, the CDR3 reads TGTGCCAGCAGTTTCTCAAGGGGTCAAGAGACCCAGTACTTC. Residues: CASSFSRGQETQYF.

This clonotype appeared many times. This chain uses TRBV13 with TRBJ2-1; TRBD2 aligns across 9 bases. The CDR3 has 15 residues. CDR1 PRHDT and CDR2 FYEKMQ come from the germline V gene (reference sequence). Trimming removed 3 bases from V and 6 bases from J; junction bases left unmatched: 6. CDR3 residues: CASSFAAGGRNEQFF. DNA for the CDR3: TGTGCCAGCAGCTTTGCAGCGGGAGGTCGCAATGAGCAGTTCTTC. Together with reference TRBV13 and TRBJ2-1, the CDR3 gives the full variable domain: AAGVIQSPRHLIKEKRETATLKCYPIPRHDTVYWYQQGPGQDPQFLISFYEKMQSDKGSIPDRFSAQQFSDYHSELNMSSLELGDSALYFCASSFAAGGRNEQFFGPGTRLTVL.

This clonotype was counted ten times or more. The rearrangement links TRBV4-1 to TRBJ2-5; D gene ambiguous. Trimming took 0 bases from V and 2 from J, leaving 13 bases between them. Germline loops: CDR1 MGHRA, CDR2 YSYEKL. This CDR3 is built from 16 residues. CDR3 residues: CASSQESPPVQETQYF. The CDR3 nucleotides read TGCGCCAGCAGCCAAGAAAGCCCCCCGGTACAAGAGACCCAGTACTTC.

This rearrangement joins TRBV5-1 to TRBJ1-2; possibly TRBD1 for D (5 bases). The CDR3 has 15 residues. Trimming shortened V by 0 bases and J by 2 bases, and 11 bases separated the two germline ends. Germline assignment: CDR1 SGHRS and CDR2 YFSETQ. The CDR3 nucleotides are TGCGCCAGCAGCTTGGATCTGACAGTGAACTATGGCTACACCTTC. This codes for CASSLDLTVNYGYTF.

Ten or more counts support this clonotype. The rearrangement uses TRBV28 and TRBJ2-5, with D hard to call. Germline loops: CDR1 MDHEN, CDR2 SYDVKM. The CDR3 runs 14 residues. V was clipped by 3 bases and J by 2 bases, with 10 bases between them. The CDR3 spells CASSFTQVQETQYF. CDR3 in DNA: TGTGCCAGCAGTTTTACACAAGTTCAAGAGACCCAGTACTTC.

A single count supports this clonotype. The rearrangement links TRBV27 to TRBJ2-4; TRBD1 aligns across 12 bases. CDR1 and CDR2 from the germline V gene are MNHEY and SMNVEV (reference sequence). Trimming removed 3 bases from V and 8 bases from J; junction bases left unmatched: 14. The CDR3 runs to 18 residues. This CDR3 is CASSFTLGTGGAGHIQYF. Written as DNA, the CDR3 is TGTGCCAGCAGTTTTACCCTCGGGACAGGGGGCGCAGGACACATTCAGTACTTC.

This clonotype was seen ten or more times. The CDR3 DNA reads TGTGCCTTTCCCCCGACCGTCGGAAACACCATATATTTT. It translates to CAFPPTVGNTIYF. V and J are TRBV7-9 and TRBJ1-3; D not resolved. Trimming left V 11 bases short and J 4 bases short, with 15 bases between. Per germline, CDR1 SEHNR and CDR2 FQNEAQ (reference sequence). The CDR3 has 13 residues.

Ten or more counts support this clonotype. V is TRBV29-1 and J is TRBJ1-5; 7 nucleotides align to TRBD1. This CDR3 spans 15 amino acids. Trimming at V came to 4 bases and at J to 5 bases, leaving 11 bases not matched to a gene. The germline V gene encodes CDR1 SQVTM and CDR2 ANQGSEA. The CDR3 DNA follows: TGCAGCGTTGGCTCCCTACAGGGGATCGATCAGCCCCAGCATTTT. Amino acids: CSVGSLQGIDQPQHF.

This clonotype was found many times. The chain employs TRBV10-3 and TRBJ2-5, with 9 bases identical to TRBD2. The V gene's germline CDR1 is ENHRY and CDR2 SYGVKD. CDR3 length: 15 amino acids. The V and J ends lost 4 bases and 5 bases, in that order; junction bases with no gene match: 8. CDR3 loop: CAISVSGGVSETQYF. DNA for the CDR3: TGTGCCATCAGTGTTAGCGGGGGTGTTTCCGAGACCCAGTACTTC.

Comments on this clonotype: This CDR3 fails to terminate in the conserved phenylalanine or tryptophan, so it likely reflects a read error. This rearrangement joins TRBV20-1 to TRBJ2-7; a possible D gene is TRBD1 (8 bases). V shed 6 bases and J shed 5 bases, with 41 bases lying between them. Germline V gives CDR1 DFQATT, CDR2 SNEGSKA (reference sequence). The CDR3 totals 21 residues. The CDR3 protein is CSALILGRGRTGQGGGDEQYL. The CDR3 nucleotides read TGCAGTGCCTTGATCCTGGGGAGGGGCCGAACTGGACAGGGTGGAGGAGACGAGCAGTACCTC.

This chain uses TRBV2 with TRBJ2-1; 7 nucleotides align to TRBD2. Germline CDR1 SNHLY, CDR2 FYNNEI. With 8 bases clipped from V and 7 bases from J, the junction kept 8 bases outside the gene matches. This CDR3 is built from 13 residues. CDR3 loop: CASRGGSSNEQFF. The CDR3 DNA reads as TGTGCCAGCCGCGGCGGGAGTAGTAATGAGCAGTTCTTC.

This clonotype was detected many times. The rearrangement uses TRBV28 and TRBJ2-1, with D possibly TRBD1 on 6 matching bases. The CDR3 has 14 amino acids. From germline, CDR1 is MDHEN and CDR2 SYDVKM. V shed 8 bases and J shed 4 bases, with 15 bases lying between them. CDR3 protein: CASGGHPTYNEQFF. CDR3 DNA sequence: TGTGCCAGCGGGGGACACCCAACTTACAATGAGCAGTTCTTC.

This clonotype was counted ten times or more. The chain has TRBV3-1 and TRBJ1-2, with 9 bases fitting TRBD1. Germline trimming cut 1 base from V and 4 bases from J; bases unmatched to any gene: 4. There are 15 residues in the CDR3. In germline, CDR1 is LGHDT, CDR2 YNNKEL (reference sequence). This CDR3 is CASSQGTGATYGYTF. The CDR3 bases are TGTGCCAGCAGCCAAGGGACAGGGGCTACCTATGGCTACACCTTC.

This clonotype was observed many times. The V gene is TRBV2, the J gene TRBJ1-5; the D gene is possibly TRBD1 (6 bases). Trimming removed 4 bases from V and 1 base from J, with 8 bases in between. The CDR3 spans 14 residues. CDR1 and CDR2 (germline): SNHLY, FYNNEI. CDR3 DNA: TGTGCCAGCAGTGCAGGGGCCAGCAATCAGCCCCAGCATTTT. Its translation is CASSAGASNQPQHF.

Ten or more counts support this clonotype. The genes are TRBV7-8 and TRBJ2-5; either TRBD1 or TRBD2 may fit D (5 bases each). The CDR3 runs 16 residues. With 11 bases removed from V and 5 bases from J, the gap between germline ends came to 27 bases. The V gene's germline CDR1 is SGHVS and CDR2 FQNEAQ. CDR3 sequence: CASRPGYASWGETQYF. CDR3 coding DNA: TGTGCCTCTAGACCGGGTTACGCTAGCTGGGGGGAGACCCAGTACTTC.

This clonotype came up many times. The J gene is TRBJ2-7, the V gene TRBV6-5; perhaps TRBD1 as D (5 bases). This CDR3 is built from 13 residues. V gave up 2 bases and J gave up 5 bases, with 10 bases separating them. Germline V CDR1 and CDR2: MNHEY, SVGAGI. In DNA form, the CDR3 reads TGTGCCAGCAGTTACCTGCAGGGCGACGAGCAGTACTTC. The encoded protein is CASSYLQGDEQYF.

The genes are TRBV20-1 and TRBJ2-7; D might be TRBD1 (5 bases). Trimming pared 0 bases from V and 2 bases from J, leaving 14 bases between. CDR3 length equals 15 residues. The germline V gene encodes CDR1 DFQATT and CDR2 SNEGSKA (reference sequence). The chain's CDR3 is CSARDRTRNAYEQYF. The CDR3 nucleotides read TGCAGTGCTAGAGACAGGACACGGAACGCCTACGAGCAGTACTTC.